These T cell receptor beta chains were read from a single sample in a study of shared clonotypes between healthy human individuals. The assay was immunoSEQ multiplex PCR, and TCRdb's table has in-frame clones only and misses some. The sample lists around 2.1 million clones, more than 85% occurring once. Sequencing was performed on naive CD8+ T cells from PBMCs. Receptors originate from a man between 18 and 35 years old in good health. Some clones in this sample may be carry-over from other donors' samples. Both conserved end residues are part of each CDR3. Fields, in order: J gene, V gene, clone size, CDR3 protein. Some rows mark clone size as missing; the rest say once, few, many or name a class of expanded clone.

j_call: TRBJ2-2; v_call: TRBV7-2; clone_size: .; cdr3_aa: CASSLFRAGGVITGELFF
j_call: TRBJ2-2; v_call: TRBV2; clone_size: .; cdr3_aa: CASRGGTGELFF
j_call: TRBJ2-5; v_call: TRBV4-3; clone_size: .; cdr3_aa: CASSQGTSGGETQYF
j_call: TRBJ1-5; v_call: TRBV28; clone_size: .; cdr3_aa: CASSFGQSNQPQHF
j_call: TRBJ2-1; v_call: TRBV29-1; clone_size: .; cdr3_aa: CSVEEGLAGGYEQFF
j_call: TRBJ1-1; v_call: TRBV5-8; clone_size: .; cdr3_aa: CASSSKMNTEAFF
j_call: TRBJ1-2; v_call: TRBV16; clone_size: .; cdr3_aa: CASSQGQGDGGYTF
j_call: TRBJ1-1; v_call: TRBV7-3; clone_size: .; cdr3_aa: CASRLENARGEAFF
j_call: TRBJ1-5; v_call: TRBV6-5; clone_size: .; cdr3_aa: CASRADRSNQPQHF
j_call: TRBJ2-7; v_call: TRBV20-1; clone_size: .; cdr3_aa: CSASVGYEQYF
j_call: TRBJ1-4; v_call: TRBV28; clone_size: .; cdr3_aa: CASSPLQGGEKLFF
j_call: TRBJ2-7; v_call: TRBV5-1; clone_size: .; cdr3_aa: CASSLAGEGRSEQYF
j_call: TRBJ2-2; v_call: TRBV27; clone_size: .; cdr3_aa: CASSRRDRTGELFF
j_call: TRBJ2-7; v_call: TRBV6-1; clone_size: once; cdr3_aa: CASSSGVGYEQYF
j_call: TRBJ2-1; v_call: TRBV4-2; clone_size: once; cdr3_aa: CASSPLGGDEQFF
j_call: TRBJ2-1; v_call: TRBV7-6; clone_size: .; cdr3_aa: CASSLAGPYNEQFF
j_call: TRBJ2-7; v_call: TRBV4-1; clone_size: .; cdr3_aa: CASSQDLWGLAGSYEQYF
j_call: TRBJ1-2; v_call: TRBV9; clone_size: .; cdr3_aa: CASSLGQAASF
j_call: TRBJ2-3; v_call: TRBV4-3; clone_size: .; cdr3_aa: CASSQGGRDRATDTQYF
j_call: TRBJ1-1; v_call: TRBV5-1; clone_size: few; cdr3_aa: CASSPTVMNTEAFF
j_call: TRBJ1-5; v_call: TRBV10-3; clone_size: .; cdr3_aa: CAIENPGENQPQHF
j_call: TRBJ2-1; v_call: TRBV5-1; clone_size: .; cdr3_aa: CASSRAKRSGEVLDNEQFF
j_call: TRBJ1-4; v_call: TRBV10-1; clone_size: .; cdr3_aa: CASSSKAVLNEKLFF
j_call: TRBJ2-7; v_call: TRBV28; clone_size: .; cdr3_aa: CATSTGPYEQYF
j_call: TRBJ2-2; v_call: TRBV6-1; clone_size: .; cdr3_aa: CASIGVAGELFF
j_call: TRBJ2-7; v_call: TRBV28; clone_size: .; cdr3_aa: CASSPGLAFYEQYF
j_call: TRBJ2-2; v_call: TRBV11-2; clone_size: .; cdr3_aa: CASSRLDRAGELFF
j_call: TRBJ2-1; v_call: TRBV19; clone_size: .; cdr3_aa: CASSGQYNEQFF
j_call: TRBJ2-7; v_call: TRBV6-5; clone_size: .; cdr3_aa: CASSYSLPGYEQYF
j_call: TRBJ2-5; v_call: TRBV9; clone_size: .; cdr3_aa: CASSPDPGSQYF
j_call: TRBJ2-1; v_call: TRBV5-1; clone_size: .; cdr3_aa: CASSLTRTVDEQFF
j_call: TRBJ1-5; v_call: TRBV21-1; clone_size: .; cdr3_aa: CASSKVGGLQGNQPQHF
j_call: TRBJ2-7; v_call: TRBV6-5; clone_size: .; cdr3_aa: CASSYDGGQGAYEQYF
j_call: TRBJ2-3; v_call: TRBV5-6; clone_size: .; cdr3_aa: CASSIRHRASRPDTQYF
j_call: TRBJ2-4; v_call: TRBV29-1; clone_size: once; cdr3_aa: CSVPVRGDENIQYF
j_call: TRBJ1-1; v_call: TRBV25-1; clone_size: few; cdr3_aa: CASRSRGGGAEAFF
j_call: TRBJ1-5; v_call: TRBV28; clone_size: .; cdr3_aa: CASSDLHGSGNQPQHF
j_call: TRBJ2-7; v_call: TRBV7-6; clone_size: .; cdr3_aa: CAVGADNYEQYF
j_call: TRBJ1-2; v_call: TRBV27; clone_size: .; cdr3_aa: CASSFSQGALGYGYTF
j_call: TRBJ2-1; v_call: TRBV7-2; clone_size: .; cdr3_aa: CASSGELAGENNEQFF
j_call: TRBJ2-1; v_call: TRBV6-6; clone_size: .; cdr3_aa: CASSSPASGIDNEQFF
j_call: TRBJ2-1; v_call: TRBV7-9; clone_size: once; cdr3_aa: CASSGLTSLSAYNEQFF
j_call: TRBJ2-7; v_call: TRBV5-4; clone_size: .; cdr3_aa: CASSLSPGSNHEQYF
j_call: TRBJ2-1; v_call: TRBV4-1; clone_size: .; cdr3_aa: CASSQLPLAGADNEQFF
j_call: TRBJ2-7; v_call: TRBV18; clone_size: .; cdr3_aa: CASSPSAGADTTYEQYF
j_call: TRBJ2-1; v_call: TRBV27; clone_size: once; cdr3_aa: CASNHRGLRSGVYNEQFF
j_call: TRBJ2-7; v_call: TRBV7-3; clone_size: .; cdr3_aa: CASSPGTGDGEQYF
j_call: TRBJ2-3; v_call: TRBV29-1; clone_size: .; cdr3_aa: CSVEDVAGTQYF
j_call: TRBJ2-1; v_call: TRBV4-3; clone_size: .; cdr3_aa: CASSQSGGLGDEQFF
j_call: TRBJ1-5; v_call: TRBV4-3; clone_size: .; cdr3_aa: CASSSRRGQPQHF
j_call: TRBJ1-4; v_call: TRBV6-5; clone_size: .; cdr3_aa: CASSYGGGAGEKLFF
j_call: TRBJ2-1; v_call: TRBV19; clone_size: .; cdr3_aa: CASSIAVASVYNEQFF
j_call: TRBJ1-1; v_call: TRBV9; clone_size: .; cdr3_aa: CASSELVVGRGGNTEAFF
j_call: TRBJ2-1; v_call: TRBV9; clone_size: once; cdr3_aa: CASSVTRESSYNEQFF